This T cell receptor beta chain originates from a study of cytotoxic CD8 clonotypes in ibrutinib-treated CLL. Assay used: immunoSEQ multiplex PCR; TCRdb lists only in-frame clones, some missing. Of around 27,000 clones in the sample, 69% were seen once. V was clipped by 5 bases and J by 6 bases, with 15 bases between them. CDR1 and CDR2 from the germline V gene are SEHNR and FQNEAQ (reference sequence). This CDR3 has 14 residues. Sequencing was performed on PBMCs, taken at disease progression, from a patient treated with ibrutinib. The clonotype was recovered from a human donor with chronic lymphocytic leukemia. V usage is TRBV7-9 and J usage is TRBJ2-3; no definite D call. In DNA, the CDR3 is TGTGCCAGCAGCCCCCCCAACGCACGGGATACGCAGTATTTT. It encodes CASSPPNARDTQYF.